This T cell receptor (beta chain) is drawn from a study of circulating and synovial CD4+ cells in juvenile arthritis (TCRdb year 2014). Study-wide context: Within each patient, the study compared the TCRbeta CDR3 repertoires of three groups: circulating HLA-DR+ CD4 T cells, bulk blood CD4 T cells, and synovial CD4 T cells. The goal of the repertoire sequencing was to confirm that synovial clonotypes were enriched in a circulating synovial-like CD4 T cell subset. General conclusions and limits of the study: Because T cell genome counts differed by at least an order of magnitude between CPL and bulk blood CD4 samples, sample-size effects were addressed. Overlap with synovium increased with sequencing depth, so measured shared-clonotype fractions likely underestimated the full repertoire overlap. Traditional Vbeta family usage analysis did not detect the difference between circulating pathogenic-like lymphocytes and bulk blood T cells. Circulating pathogenic-like lymphocytes clustered with synovial T cells and shared a substantially higher fraction of CDR3 sequences with synovium than bulk blood. Synovial and circulating pathogenic-like lymphocyte repertoires were less diverse than bulk blood CD4 repertoires, and some CPL samples were as oligoclonal as synovium.

Turning to this clone: Its antigen remains undetermined. No base quality information exists; no much larger clone differs at one position.

Receptor amplification or capture employed the immunoSEQ multiplex PCR assay. TCRbeta CDR3 sequencing was carried out by an external provider as a commercial service. Per the authors' processing: The analyses used productive nucleotide sequences together with amino acid sequences obtained by in silico translation. Diversity was measured as Renyi entropy over a range of alpha values, and the median of 200 repeated subsamples was taken to equalise sample size. Pairwise repertoire distance was calculated as one minus the Chao-modified Jaccard index, correcting for under-sampling, and used for clustering. Frequency-weighted overlap with synovial clonotypes was calculated over 200 sample sizes with 200 draws without replacement at each size, and the overlap was reported at the size of the smaller sample. As stored in TCRdb, this immuneACCESS dataset retains in-frame rearrangements with V and J assigned. A fraction of the clones does not appear; measured against another copy, unresolved V genes explain less than half of the discrepancy, and the remainder lacks a known reason. The DNA was the basis for D and trimming; V, J and clone size are from that table. Present in this sample are approximately 3,500 clones, roughly 76% of which were seen just once. Under 4% of the sample rests with the top ten.

CDR1 MGHRA and CDR2 YSYEKL are derived from the germline V gene. From the cysteine through the phenylalanine, the CDR3 covers 15 amino acids. The kept DNA is CDR3 alone, 45 bases in frame from the first base. Clipping removes 1 base from V and 9 bases from J, with 2 as the unmatched junction base count. Donors of the sequenced samples were patients with active juvenile idiopathic arthritis. Cells were sorted immediately after thawing, with dead cells excluded using Live/Dead Fixable Near-IR Stain. The V and J segments used are TRBV4-1 and TRBJ2-1, with 14 bases aligning to TRBD2. The sequenced material came from CD4+ T cells from synovial fluid. The receptor's source is a human donor with juvenile idiopathic arthritis. The CDR3 protein sequence reads: CASSQGTSGGSEQFF. In nucleotides, the sequence is TGCGCCAGCAGCCAAGGGACTAGCGGGGGGAGTGAGCAGTTCTTC.